These 2 T cell receptor beta chains were sequenced from one sample in a study of preoperative IRX-2 immunotherapy in early breast cancer. The treatment: preoperative locoregional IRX-2 cytokine immunotherapy. Data came from immunoSEQ multiplex PCR; TCRdb stores just in-frame clones and leaves some out. The data hold about 43,000 clones, with approximately 95% observed a single time. Sequencing used tumor tissue, obtained after IRX-2 immunotherapy. Every receptor here comes from a human donor with breast cancer.

The chain recombines TRBV19 with TRBJ2-2; D may be TRBD2 (5 bases). The V end lost 9 bases, the J end lost 1 base, and 15 bases lay between the germline ends. The germline V gene encodes CDR1 LNHDA and CDR2 SQIVND (reference sequence). The length of the CDR3 is 15 residues. The CDR3 DNA is TGTGCCAGCCCCAAAACGGGATGGAACACCGGGGAGCTGTTTTTT. As protein: CASPKTGWNTGELFF.

This clone was picked up one time. J is TRBJ1-1 and V is TRBV7-9; D gene uncertain. This CDR3 has 13 amino acids. V was pared by 2 bases and J by 4 bases, with 8 bases between. Germline CDR1 reads SEHNR; CDR2 reads FQNEAQ (reference sequence). CDR3 DNA: TGTGCCAGCAGCTTATTCGCCGGCACTGAAGCTTTCTTT. Protein: CASSLFAGTEAFF.